These T cell receptor beta chains were read from a single sample in a study of blood T cell repertoires in COVID-19. Some clones are missing from TCRdb's copy, which holds only in-frame ones; the method was immunoSEQ multiplex PCR. The table includes around 140,000 clones, 84% detected once. Input material: PBMCs or T cells enriched from blood (not recorded which). The source of these receptors is a man aged 45-60 years in a cohort exposed to, infected with or recovered from COVID-19 (not recorded which). Each CDR3 is given with its conserved first and last residue. D genes are given only for firm matches. A clone size is listed for some rows: how often the clone was seen (once, few, many), or a class if it is expanded.

d_call: .
cdr3_length: 16
v_call: TRBV5-4
j_call: TRBJ2-2
clone_size: .
cdr3_aa: CAIPLSGDSRTGELFF
cdr3_nt: TGTGCCATTCCACTCTCCGGGGACTCCCGCACCGGGGAGCTGTTTTTT

d_call: .
cdr3_length: 15
v_call: TRBV6-2/TRBV6-3
j_call: TRBJ1-4
clone_size: once
cdr3_aa: CASSYGTSYDEKLFF
cdr3_nt: TGTGCCAGCAGTTACGGGACATCGTACGACGAAAAACTGTTTTTT

d_call: TRBD1
cdr3_length: 13
v_call: TRBV29-1
j_call: TRBJ2-5
clone_size: few
cdr3_aa: CSVQWTGRETQYF
cdr3_nt: TGCAGCGTCCAGTGGACAGGGCGGGAGACCCAGTACTTC

d_call: .
cdr3_length: 13
v_call: TRBV9
j_call: TRBJ1-1
clone_size: few
cdr3_aa: CASSDDRNTEAFF
cdr3_nt: TGTGCCAGCAGCGATGACAGGAACACTGAAGCTTTCTTT

d_call: TRBD1
cdr3_length: 15
v_call: TRBV7-7
j_call: TRBJ2-5
clone_size: .
cdr3_aa: CASSSHRGPQETQYF
cdr3_nt: TGTGCCAGCAGCTCCCACAGGGGACCCCAAGAGACCCAGTACTTC

d_call: TRBD1
cdr3_length: 13
v_call: TRBV19
j_call: TRBJ1-1
clone_size: few
cdr3_aa: CASSTHRGTEAFF
cdr3_nt: TGTGCCAGTAGTACACACAGGGGCACTGAAGCTTTCTTT

d_call: TRBD1
cdr3_length: 15
v_call: TRBV6-2/TRBV6-3
j_call: TRBJ2-1
clone_size: once
cdr3_aa: CASSPGQGPYNEQFF
cdr3_nt: TGTGCCAGCAGCCCGGGACAGGGTCCCTACAATGAGCAGTTCTTC

d_call: TRBD2
cdr3_length: 16
v_call: TRBV7-8
j_call: TRBJ2-7
clone_size: .
cdr3_aa: CASSLASGRSTHEQYF
cdr3_nt: TGTGCCAGCAGCTTAGCAAGCGGGAGAAGCACCCACGAGCAGTACTTC

d_call: .
cdr3_length: 14
v_call: TRBV3-1/TRBV3-2
j_call: TRBJ1-1
clone_size: .
cdr3_aa: CASSHGPGNTEAFF
cdr3_nt: TGTGCCAGCAGCCACGGCCCAGGGAACACTGAAGCTTTCTTT

d_call: TRBD1
cdr3_length: 14
v_call: TRBV7-2
j_call: TRBJ2-7
clone_size: .
cdr3_aa: CASSPTGGGYEQYF
cdr3_nt: TGTGCCAGCAGCCCCACAGGGGGCGGGTACGAGCAGTACTTC

d_call: TRBD1
cdr3_length: 20
v_call: TRBV27
j_call: TRBJ2-7
clone_size: .
cdr3_aa: CASSTSRGPAGLFSSYEQYF
cdr3_nt: TGTGCCAGCAGCACTTCCAGGGGGCCCGCCGGCTTATTTAGCTCCTACGAGCAGTACTTC

d_call: TRBD2
cdr3_length: 15
v_call: TRBV27
j_call: TRBJ2-1
clone_size: .
cdr3_aa: CASSLLAGSYNEQFF
cdr3_nt: TGTGCCAGCAGCCTTCTAGCGGGGTCCTACAATGAGCAGTTCTTC

d_call: .
cdr3_length: 14
v_call: TRBV27
j_call: TRBJ1-2
clone_size: .
cdr3_aa: CASSFASGSYGYTF
cdr3_nt: TGTGCCAGCAGTTTCGCATCAGGGTCCTATGGCTACACCTTC

d_call: TRBD2
cdr3_length: 19
v_call: TRBV9
j_call: TRBJ2-2
clone_size: .
cdr3_aa: CASSRGLAGNFANTGELFF
cdr3_nt: TGTGCCAGCAGCAGGGGACTAGCGGGGAACTTCGCGAACACCGGGGAGCTGTTTTTT

d_call: .
cdr3_length: 16
v_call: TRBV7-2
j_call: TRBJ1-3
clone_size: .
cdr3_aa: CASSLAGGSNGNTIYF
cdr3_nt: TGTGCCAGCAGCTTAGCGGGAGGATCTAATGGAAACACCATATATTTT

d_call: TRBD2
cdr3_length: 13
v_call: TRBV7-2
j_call: TRBJ2-3
clone_size: once
cdr3_aa: CASSFGRPDTQYF
cdr3_nt: TGTGCCAGCAGCTTCGGGAGGCCAGATACGCAGTATTTT

d_call: TRBD2
cdr3_length: 16
v_call: TRBV18
j_call: TRBJ2-1
clone_size: .
cdr3_aa: CASSPPNLAGGNEQFF
cdr3_nt: TGTGCCAGCTCACCACCGAACCTAGCGGGAGGGAATGAGCAGTTCTTC

d_call: .
cdr3_length: 14
v_call: TRBV4-1
j_call: TRBJ2-7
clone_size: .
cdr3_aa: CASSHDRVRDEQYF
cdr3_nt: TGCGCCAGCAGCCATGATCGAGTCAGGGACGAGCAGTACTTC

d_call: TRBD1
cdr3_length: 13
v_call: TRBV12-3/TRBV12-4
j_call: TRBJ1-6
clone_size: .
cdr3_aa: CASSPQGNSPLHF
cdr3_nt: TGTGCCAGCAGTCCACAGGGGAATTCACCCCTCCACTTT

d_call: .
cdr3_length: 13
v_call: TRBV4-1
j_call: TRBJ2-7
clone_size: .
cdr3_aa: CASSQVLPGEQYF
cdr3_nt: TGCGCCAGCAGCCAAGTCCTTCCCGGCGAGCAGTACTTC

d_call: .
cdr3_length: 15
v_call: TRBV15
j_call: TRBJ1-1
clone_size: .
cdr3_aa: CATSISGAYFTEAFF
cdr3_nt: TGTGCCACCAGCATCTCAGGGGCCTACTTCACTGAAGCTTTCTTT

d_call: TRBD2
cdr3_length: 11
v_call: TRBV28
j_call: TRBJ2-7
clone_size: .
cdr3_aa: CASSTLGLADF
cdr3_nt: TGTGCCAGCAGTACCCTGGGACTAGCGGACTTC

d_call: .
cdr3_length: 12
v_call: TRBV5-1
j_call: TRBJ2-5
clone_size: .
cdr3_aa: CASSAPPGTQYF
cdr3_nt: TGCGCCAGCAGCGCCCCCCCCGGGACCCAGTACTTC

d_call: .
cdr3_length: 14
v_call: TRBV21-1
j_call: TRBJ1-2
clone_size: .
cdr3_aa: CASSLPRGNYGYTF
cdr3_nt: TGTGCCAGCAGCCTTCCCCGGGGGAACTATGGCTACACCTTC

d_call: .
cdr3_length: 12
v_call: TRBV30
j_call: TRBJ2-1
clone_size: many
cdr3_aa: CAWSVTSNEQFF
cdr3_nt: TGTGCCTGGAGTGTAACCAGCAATGAGCAGTTCTTC

d_call: .
cdr3_length: 14
v_call: TRBV6-2/TRBV6-3
j_call: TRBJ2-4
clone_size: .
cdr3_aa: CASSSPGTKNIQYF
cdr3_nt: TGTGCCAGCAGTTCCCCAGGGACCAAAAACATTCAGTACTTC

d_call: TRBD2
cdr3_length: 16
v_call: TRBV11-2
j_call: TRBJ2-1
clone_size: once
cdr3_aa: CASSWAGLAGGNEQFF
cdr3_nt: TGTGCCAGCAGCTGGGCAGGGCTAGCGGGTGGCAATGAGCAGTTCTTC

d_call: TRBD2
cdr3_length: 14
v_call: TRBV18
j_call: TRBJ2-7
clone_size: .
cdr3_aa: CASSPGLAGAEQYF
cdr3_nt: TGTGCCAGCTCACCGGGGCTAGCGGGAGCCGAGCAGTACTTC

d_call: .
cdr3_length: 15
v_call: TRBV4-3
j_call: TRBJ2-7
clone_size: .
cdr3_aa: CASSQAGDSTYEQYF
cdr3_nt: TGCGCCAGCAGCCAAGCGGGGGATTCTACCTACGAGCAGTACTTC

d_call: .
cdr3_length: 15
v_call: TRBV20-1
j_call: TRBJ2-3
clone_size: .
cdr3_aa: CSASPLAPNTDTQYF
cdr3_nt: TGCAGTGCTAGTCCACTAGCTCCTAACACAGATACGCAGTATTTT

d_call: TRBD1
cdr3_length: 13
v_call: TRBV6-6
j_call: TRBJ1-5
clone_size: .
cdr3_aa: CAARDSEYQPQHF
cdr3_nt: TGTGCCGCCCGGGACAGTGAGTATCAGCCCCAGCATTTT

d_call: TRBD1
cdr3_length: 15
v_call: TRBV19
j_call: TRBJ1-2
clone_size: .
cdr3_aa: CASSDPDRPSIGYTF
cdr3_nt: TGTGCCAGTAGTGACCCGGACAGGCCCTCCATAGGGTATACCTTC

d_call: TRBD1
cdr3_length: 14
v_call: TRBV15
j_call: TRBJ1-2
clone_size: once
cdr3_aa: CATSRWGQGDGYTF
cdr3_nt: TGTGCCACCAGCAGGTGGGGACAGGGTGACGGCTACACCTTC

d_call: TRBD2
cdr3_length: 15
v_call: TRBV7-2
j_call: TRBJ2-3
clone_size: once
cdr3_aa: CASSFWTSGTDTQYF
cdr3_nt: TGTGCCAGCAGCTTTTGGACTAGCGGCACAGATACGCAGTATTTT

d_call: .
cdr3_length: 13
v_call: TRBV7-9
j_call: TRBJ2-7
clone_size: .
cdr3_aa: CASSFPTGHEQYF
cdr3_nt: TGTGCCAGCAGCTTCCCTACAGGGCACGAGCAGTACTTC

d_call: .
cdr3_length: 16
v_call: TRBV4-3
j_call: TRBJ2-5
clone_size: .
cdr3_aa: CASSQSFAGAQETQYF
cdr3_nt: TGCGCCAGCAGCCAATCCTTTGCAGGGGCCCAAGAGACCCAGTACTTC

d_call: TRBD1
cdr3_length: 14
v_call: TRBV11-2
j_call: TRBJ2-3
clone_size: .
cdr3_aa: CASSIGTGIYAQYF
cdr3_nt: TGTGCCAGCAGCATCGGGACAGGGATATACGCGCAGTATTTT

d_call: .
cdr3_length: 13
v_call: TRBV4-1
j_call: TRBJ2-3
clone_size: .
cdr3_aa: CASSWTSTDTQYF
cdr3_nt: TGCGCCAGCAGTTGGACTAGCACAGATACGCAGTATTTT

d_call: TRBD1
cdr3_length: 14
v_call: TRBV18
j_call: TRBJ1-6
clone_size: once
cdr3_aa: CASSLLGGTSPLHF
cdr3_nt: TGTGCCAGCTCGCTCCTAGGGGGCACTTCACCCCTCCACTTT

d_call: .
cdr3_length: 16
v_call: TRBV7-6
j_call: TRBJ2-7
clone_size: few
cdr3_aa: CASSLGSGGSSYEQYF
cdr3_nt: TGTGCCAGCAGCTTAGGTAGCGGAGGGTCTTCCTACGAGCAGTACTTC

d_call: .
cdr3_length: 13
v_call: TRBV7-9
j_call: TRBJ2-1
clone_size: once
cdr3_aa: CASSDLNYNEQFF
cdr3_nt: TGTGCCAGCAGCGACTTAAACTACAATGAGCAGTTCTTC

d_call: .
cdr3_length: 14
v_call: TRBV5-1
j_call: TRBJ1-2
clone_size: once
cdr3_aa: CASSLDRGVFGYTF
cdr3_nt: TGCGCCAGCAGCTTGGATCGGGGGGTGTTCGGCTACACCTTC

d_call: TRBD1
cdr3_length: 15
v_call: TRBV30
j_call: TRBJ1-1
clone_size: .
cdr3_aa: CAWRVRRGPVTEAFF
cdr3_nt: TGTGCCTGGAGGGTGCGAAGGGGGCCTGTGACTGAAGCTTTCTTT

d_call: .
cdr3_length: 14
v_call: TRBV2
j_call: TRBJ2-2
clone_size: .
cdr3_aa: CASNGVPNTGELFF
cdr3_nt: TGTGCCAGCAACGGGGTCCCCAACACCGGGGAGCTGTTTTTT

d_call: TRBD1
cdr3_length: 19
v_call: TRBV18
j_call: TRBJ2-7
clone_size: .
cdr3_aa: CASSPPFPPGQGTKYEQYF
cdr3_nt: TGTGCCAGCTCACCACCGTTTCCCCCGGGACAGGGGACAAAATACGAGCAGTACTTC

d_call: TRBD1
cdr3_length: 15
v_call: TRBV28
j_call: TRBJ1-2
clone_size: .
cdr3_aa: CASSPRQGFWDGYTF
cdr3_nt: TGTGCCAGCAGTCCCCGACAGGGATTTTGGGATGGCTACACCTTC

d_call: TRBD2
cdr3_length: 18
v_call: TRBV5-1
j_call: TRBJ2-1
clone_size: once
cdr3_aa: CASSLGTGTSGRNNEQFF
cdr3_nt: TGCGCCAGCAGCTTGGGGACAGGGACTAGCGGGAGAAACAATGAGCAGTTCTTC

d_call: .
cdr3_length: 13
v_call: TRBV7-2
j_call: TRBJ2-7
clone_size: .
cdr3_aa: CASSSTGSYEQYF
cdr3_nt: TGTGCCAGCAGCTCCACAGGGTCCTACGAGCAGTACTTC

d_call: TRBD2
cdr3_length: 15
v_call: TRBV5-1
j_call: TRBJ2-3
clone_size: .
cdr3_aa: CASSALAGGLDTQYF
cdr3_nt: TGCGCCAGCAGCGCACTAGCGGGGGGGTTAGATACGCAGTATTTT

d_call: TRBD2
cdr3_length: 15
v_call: TRBV3-1/TRBV3-2
j_call: TRBJ2-5
clone_size: .
cdr3_aa: CASRIEAGGGETQYF
cdr3_nt: TGTGCCAGCCGCATCGAAGCGGGAGGGGGAGAGACCCAGTACTTC

d_call: TRBD1
cdr3_length: 16
v_call: TRBV16
j_call: TRBJ2-3
clone_size: .
cdr3_aa: CASSQPRQGITDTQYF
cdr3_nt: TGTGCCAGCAGCCAACCCAGACAGGGAATCACAGATACGCAGTATTTT

d_call: TRBD1
cdr3_length: 14
v_call: TRBV6-1
j_call: TRBJ1-4
clone_size: .
cdr3_aa: CASSEGGQNEKLFF
cdr3_nt: TGTGCCAGCAGTGAAGGGGGACAGAATGAAAAACTGTTTTTT

d_call: .
cdr3_length: 16
v_call: TRBV7-2
j_call: TRBJ2-4
clone_size: .
cdr3_aa: CASSNVRDTNKNIQYF
cdr3_nt: TGTGCCAGCAGCAACGTAAGGGACACGAACAAAAACATTCAGTACTTC

d_call: TRBD2
cdr3_length: 15
v_call: TRBV6-4
j_call: TRBJ2-3
clone_size: few
cdr3_aa: CASTTSGGHTDTQYF
cdr3_nt: TGTGCCAGCACGACTAGCGGGGGTCACACAGATACGCAGTATTTT

d_call: .
cdr3_length: 14
v_call: TRBV25-1
j_call: TRBJ1-1
clone_size: .
cdr3_aa: CASSEGQWATEAFF
cdr3_nt: TGTGCCAGCAGTGAAGGACAGTGGGCCACTGAAGCTTTCTTT

d_call: .
cdr3_length: 15
v_call: TRBV18
j_call: TRBJ1-2
clone_size: few
cdr3_aa: CASSALENHNYGYTF
cdr3_nt: TGTGCCAGCTCGGCCCTGGAGAACCATAACTATGGCTACACCTTC

d_call: .
cdr3_length: 13
v_call: TRBV18
j_call: TRBJ2-7
clone_size: .
cdr3_aa: CASSSIGDYEQYF
cdr3_nt: TGTGCCAGCTCAAGTATAGGGGACTACGAGCAGTACTTC

d_call: .
cdr3_length: 15
v_call: TRBV10-3
j_call: TRBJ1-4
clone_size: .
cdr3_aa: CAISVGHPANEKLFF
cdr3_nt: TGTGCCATCAGTGTCGGACACCCTGCTAATGAAAAACTGTTTTTT

d_call: .
cdr3_length: 15
v_call: TRBV4-3
j_call: TRBJ1-3
clone_size: .
cdr3_aa: CASSQGRHLPSTIYF
cdr3_nt: TGCGCCAGCAGCCAAGGACGACACCTCCCGAGCACCATATATTTT